The 32 T cell receptor beta chains below all came from one sample that was sequenced in a study of blood T cell repertoires in COVID-19. Measured with immunoSEQ multiplex PCR; TCRdb has only the in-frame clones, and not every one. The sample consists of under 300,000 clones, 70% to 90% of them appearing once. Sequences were obtained from peripheral blood. The receptors here all came from a woman in her thirties with active or convalescent COVID-19.

V usage is TRBV4-3 and J usage is TRBJ1-5, with TRBD1 as a possible D gene (6 bases). V was trimmed by 3 bases and J by 4 bases, leaving 7 bases between them. Per germline, CDR1 LGHNA and CDR2 YSLEER. The CDR3 loop spans 13 amino acids. The CDR3 protein is CASSHRGNQPQHF. The CDR3 DNA reads TGCGCCAGCAGCCACAGGGGAAATCAGCCCCAGCATTTT.

The rearrangement uses TRBV28 and TRBJ2-3, with 8 bases that match TRBD2. The CDR3 totals 17 residues. The V gene's germline CDR1 is MDHEN and CDR2 SYDVKM. The J segment lost 5 bases and the V segment lost 7 bases, leaving 17 bases of the junction unmatched. DNA for the CDR3: TGTGCCAGCACCATTTTCTCTGTCCGGGGGGGGTTAGATACGCAGTATTTT. This gives the protein CASTIFSVRGGLDTQYF. The entire variable domain, with the rest obtained from reference TRBV28 and TRBJ2-3, is as follows: DVKVTQSSRYLVKRTGEKVFLECVQDMDHENMFWYRQDPGLGLRLIYFSYDVKMKEKGDIPEGYSVSREKKERFSLILESASTNQTSMYLCASTIFSVRGGLDTQYFGPGTRLTVL.

The chain uses TRBV11-2 and TRBJ2-1, with 10 bases fitting TRBD2. The length of the CDR3 is 14 residues. V gave up 3 bases and J gave up 7 bases; unmatched junction bases: 3. In germline, CDR1 is SGHAT, CDR2 FQNNGV. The CDR3 sequence: CASSFQRGGNEQFF. The CDR3 region has the DNA TGTGCCAGCAGCTTCCAGCGGGGGGGAAATGAGCAGTTCTTC.

This clone showed up just once. The chain is built from TRBV28 and TRBJ2-2; D not resolved. The CDR3 totals 13 residues. V lost 10 bases, J lost 3 bases, and 12 bases lay in between. CDR1 is MDHEN and CDR2 is SYDVKM in the germline V gene. In nucleotides, the CDR3 is TGTGCCACCTGGCGCCGGGACACCGGGGAGCTGTTTTTT. Residues: CATWRRDTGELFF.

The chain is built from TRBV15 and TRBJ1-3, with D uncertain. V lost 6 bases, J lost 7 bases, and 16 bases lay in between. From germline, CDR1 is LNHNV and CDR2 YYDKDF (reference sequence). CDR3 length: 14 amino acids. The CDR3 DNA is TGTGCCACCAGTAGGTTAGGTCTCGGGAACACCATATATTTT. As protein: CATSRLGLGNTIYF.

The chain couples TRBV6-5 to TRBJ2-7, with TRBD1 identical over 9 bases. Trimming at V came to 4 bases and at J to 7 bases, leaving 11 bases not matched to a gene. Germline CDR1 MNHEY, CDR2 SVGAGI. The CDR3 has 15 residues. The CDR3 loop reads CASSFRDREIGEQYF. The DNA of the CDR3 is TGTGCCAGCAGTTTCCGGGACAGGGAAATTGGGGAGCAGTACTTC.

The rearrangement joins TRBV4-3 to TRBJ1-4, with a weak D call TRBD1 (6 bases). V lost 7 bases and J 0 bases, leaving 15 bases between the germline ends. Germline CDR1 and CDR2: LGHNA and YSLEER. The CDR3 covers 16 residues. CDR3 amino acids: CASTRTAIPTNEKLFF. CDR3 DNA sequence: TGCGCCAGCACCAGGACAGCGATTCCAACTAATGAAAAACTGTTTTTT.

Only a few counts were recorded for this clone. The genes are TRBV4-1 and TRBJ2-3; D is unresolved. The V and J ends lost 4 bases and 5 bases respectively, with 10 bases between them. This CDR3 is 13 amino acids long. CDR1 is MGHRA and CDR2 is YSYEKL in the germline V gene. CDR3 sequence reads: CASSPPLRDTQYF. The CDR3 DNA is TGCGCCAGCAGCCCCCCCCTACGAGATACGCAGTATTTT.

This clone occurred once. The chain's CDR3 is CASSLSAGGPQETQYF. The DNA of the CDR3 is TGTGCCAGCAGCTTATCTGCGGGGGGGCCGCAAGAGACCCAGTACTTC. This chain links TRBV7-9 with TRBJ2-5, with 9 bases that match TRBD2. V was clipped by 2 bases and J by 2 bases; unmatched bases: 6. The CDR3 is 16 amino acids. CDR1 is SEHNR, CDR2 FQNEAQ, per germline (reference sequence).

This chain joins TRBV9 and TRBJ2-1; 9 positions match TRBD2. V trimming: 2 bases; J trimming: 3 bases; junction bases outside the gene matches: 3. This CDR3 is 15 amino acids long. Germline V CDR1 and CDR2: SGDLS, YYNGEE. As DNA, the CDR3 is TGTGCCAGCAGCGTCCGACTAGCGGACTACAATGAGCAGTTCTTC. It translates to CASSVRLADYNEQFF.

This clone was seen a handful of times. The chain couples TRBV3-1 (or the pseudogene TRBV3-2) to TRBJ2-1, with D possibly matching TRBD2 (7 bases). The CDR3 totals 12 residues. The V gene lost 0 bases and the J gene lost 11 bases, with 8 bases spanning the gap. Looked up from germline, CDR1 is LGHDT and CDR2 is YNNKEL (reference sequence). The CDR3 bases are TGTGCCAGCAGCCAAGAGCGGGGGCAGCAGTTCTTC. Translation: CASSQERGQQFF.

The chain combines TRBV12-3 or TRBV12-4 with TRBJ1-6; D may be TRBD1 (5 bases). CDR3 length: 13 amino acids. V lost 6 bases and J lost 7, with 10 bases in between. The CDR3 protein is CASRDTGNSPLHF. The CDR3 DNA follows: TGTGCCAGCAGGGACACCGGGAATTCACCCCTCCACTTT.

The rearrangement uses TRBV7-3 and TRBJ1-1, with 7 bases lining up with TRBD1. The CDR3 totals 15 residues. J was trimmed by 6 bases and V by 3 bases; bases with no gene match: 10. Germline CDR1 reads SGHTA; CDR2 reads FQGTGA. Here the CDR3 DNA reads TGTGCCAGCAGCTTGGGGGCGACAGGGATTGCTGAAGCTTTCTTT. Protein: CASSLGATGIAEAFF.

The chain recombines TRBV2 with TRBJ1-4; no clear D gene. This CDR3 contains 14 residues. From germline, CDR1 is SNHLY and CDR2 FYNNEI. V lost 5 bases to trimming and J lost 0 bases, with 7 bases between them. The CDR3 sequence: CASSLLTTNEKLFF. CDR3 nucleotides: TGTGCCAGCAGTTTACTCACAACTAATGAAAAACTGTTTTTT.

The V gene is TRBV4-1, the J gene TRBJ2-1, with 8 bases lining up with TRBD2. The CDR3 contains 17 residues. Germline CDR1 reads MGHRA; CDR2 reads YSYEKL. The V segment lost 5 bases and the J segment 5 bases; nucleotides outside the gene matches: 14. CDR3 bases: TGCGCCAGCAGCTACGGGAGGGGCCCCCTTATTAACAATGAGCAGTTCTTC. This codes for CASSYGRGPLINNEQFF.

The rearrangement uses TRBV2 and TRBJ1-6; D unclear. CDR1 SNHLY and CDR2 FYNNEI come from the germline V gene. Trimming took 5 bases from V and 10 from J, leaving 18 bases between them. The CDR3 loop spans 15 amino acids. CDR3 sequence: CASSYGSTDQSPLHF. DNA for the CDR3: TGTGCCAGCAGTTACGGGAGTACAGATCAATCACCCCTCCACTTT.

The rearrangement uses TRBV5-4 and TRBJ1-2, with 7 bases matching TRBD1. V trimming: 6 bases; J trimming: 2 bases; junction bases outside the gene matches: 10. Germline values: CDR1 SGHNT, CDR2 YYREEE (reference sequence). CDR3 length equals 15 residues. CDR3 nucleotides: TGTGCCAGCACAGATGGGACAGCTTACAACTATGGCTACACCTTC. It translates to CASTDGTAYNYGYTF.

This sequence joins TRBV9 and TRBJ2-7; 9 nucleotides align to TRBD2. The V gene's germline CDR1 is SGDLS and CDR2 YYNGEE. The trim removed 2 bases at V and 4 bases at J, leaving 7 bases unmatched. This CDR3 has 15 residues. Here the CDR3 DNA reads TGTGCCAGCAGCGTGGGAACTAGCGGGCCATACGAGCAGTACTTC. It translates to CASSVGTSGPYEQYF.

V gene TRBV28 combines with J gene TRBJ1-1, with D hard to call. The germline gives CDR1 MDHEN, CDR2 SYDVKM. Trimming left V 2 bases short and J 1 base short, with 5 bases between. The CDR3 sequence is 13 residues long. The chain's CDR3 is CASSLVRNTEAFF. The CDR3 nucleotides are TGTGCCAGCAGTTTAGTCAGGAACACTGAAGCTTTCTTT.

V is TRBV6-2 or TRBV6-3 and J is TRBJ2-7; 9 bases fit TRBD2. Per germline, CDR1 MNHEY and CDR2 SVGEGT. V shed 2 bases, J shed 0 bases, and the junction held 11 bases outside the gene matches. The length of the CDR3 is 18 residues. The CDR3 reads CASSYGARGGKSSYEQYF. The CDR3, as DNA: TGTGCCAGCAGTTACGGGGCGCGGGGGGGAAAGAGCTCCTACGAGCAGTACTTC.

This clone appeared a few times. The chain joins TRBV23-1 to TRBJ1-5; D unresolved. TRBV23-1 is recorded as an ORF, its role being uncertain. The length of the CDR3 is 12 residues. The V and J ends lost 1 base and 8 bases respectively, with 6 bases between them. The CDR3 loop reads CASSQYDKPQHF. The CDR3 DNA is TGCGCCAGCAGTCAATATGACAAGCCCCAGCATTTT.

The chain uses TRBV21-1 and TRBJ2-3; the table's D call, TRBD2, was not checked against the DNA. TRBV21-1 is tagged as a pseudogene. CDR3 length equals 17 residues. The CDR3 protein is CASSPTSGGAETDTQYF. The CDR3 bases are TGTGCCAGCAGTCCGACTAGCGGGGGGGCGGAGACAGATACGCAGTATTTT.

The rearrangement joins TRBV5-1 to TRBJ2-3; TRBD2 matches at 11 bases. The junction had 5 bases not matched to a gene; V was cut back by 0 bases and J by 5 bases. This CDR3 has 16 residues. Per the germline V gene, CDR1 is SGHRS and CDR2 is YFSETQ. The CDR3 spells CASSLVSGGDIDTQYF. The CDR3 nucleotides are TGCGCCAGCAGCTTGGTTAGCGGGGGGGATATAGATACGCAGTATTTT. Together with reference TRBV5-1 and TRBJ2-3, the CDR3 gives the full variable domain: KAGVTQTPRYLIKTRGQQVTLSCSPISGHRSVSWYQQTPGQGLQFLFEYFSETQRNKGNFPGRFSGRQFSNSRSEMNVSTLELGDSALYLCASSLVSGGDIDTQYFGPGTRLTVL.

This clone was counted a few times. The chain links TRBV7-9 to TRBJ1-5; a possible D gene is TRBD1 (6 bases). In germline, CDR1 is SEHNR, CDR2 FQNEAQ (reference sequence). Trimming stripped 6 bases from V and 0 bases from J, with 15 bases between. The CDR3 sequence is 16 residues long. CDR3 sequence: CASSDGQKYSNQPQHF. For the CDR3, the DNA is TGTGCCAGCAGTGACGGACAGAAATATAGCAATCAGCCCCAGCATTTT.

The rearrangement uses TRBV19 and TRBJ2-7, with TRBD1 matching 9 bases. This CDR3 spans 14 amino acids. Germline V gene lookup returns CDR1 LNHDA and CDR2 SQIVND (reference sequence). Unmatched junction bases numbered 3, after V lost 1 base and J lost 5 bases. CDR3 sequence (DNA): TGTGCCAGTAGTATAGCTAACAGGGGGCACGAGCAGTACTTC. Its translation is CASSIANRGHEQYF.

V is TRBV12-3 or TRBV12-4 and J is TRBJ1-6; D may be TRBD1 (5 bases). This CDR3 has 13 residues. Trimming took off 6 bases at V and 8 bases at J, with 11 bases between the two ends. The CDR3: CASRNRRYSPLHF. In DNA, the CDR3 is TGTGCCAGCAGGAACAGGCGGTATTCACCCCTCCACTTT.

This chain connects TRBV19 to TRBJ2-7; D may be TRBD1 (7 bases). Trimming took 5 bases from V and 5 from J, leaving 10 bases between them. CDR1 and CDR2 from the germline V gene are LNHDA and SQIVND (reference sequence). The CDR3 consists of 12 residues. The CDR3, as DNA: TGTGCCAGTAGTTCCAGGGGGGACGAGCAGTACTTC. Protein sequence: CASSSRGDEQYF.

The chain is built from TRBV4-2 and TRBJ2-1; 13 bases match TRBD2. Trimming cost V 8 bases and J 0 bases; bases outside gene matches: 10. Germline CDR1 reads LGHNA; CDR2 reads YNFKEQ. This CDR3 is built from 18 residues. This chain's CDR3 is CASRAGLAGFSSYNEQFF. The DNA of the CDR3 is TGTGCCAGCCGTGCGGGACTAGCGGGGTTCAGCTCCTACAATGAGCAGTTCTTC.

CDR3 coding DNA: TGTGCCAGTAGTAATCCCAGCGGGGGGGCCGGGGAGACCCAGTACTTC. Its protein is CASSNPSGGAGETQYF. This chain connects TRBV19 to TRBJ2-5; 10 positions match TRBD2. The junction had 10 bases not matched to a gene; V was cut back by 4 bases and J by 5 bases. This CDR3 is built from 16 residues. The germline gives CDR1 LNHDA, CDR2 SQIVND (reference sequence).

This clone was seen a single time. This chain links TRBV4-1 with TRBJ2-3; D unresolved. The V end lost 0 bases, the J end lost 5 bases, and 6 bases lay between the germline ends. The CDR3 length is 13 residues. CDR1 and CDR2 from the germline V gene are MGHRA and YSYEKL. Here the CDR3 DNA reads TGCGCCAGCAGCCAAGAATTAGAAGATACGCAGTATTTT. Amino acid sequence: CASSQELEDTQYF.

J is TRBJ2-1 and V is TRBV24-1; D unclear. V lost 0 bases to trimming and J lost 4 bases, with 12 bases between them. This CDR3 has 16 amino acids. Germline V gene data show CDR1 as KGHDR and CDR2 as SFDVKD. In DNA, the CDR3 is TGTGCCACCAGTGATTTGAACGAGCAACCTTACAATGAGCAGTTCTTC. It yields the protein CATSDLNEQPYNEQFF.

The genes are TRBV24-1 and TRBJ1-2; tentative D call: TRBD1 (5 bases). Germline V gene lookup returns CDR1 KGHDR and CDR2 SFDVKD. Trimming cost V 2 bases and J 6 bases, with 12 bases left between them. The CDR3 has 14 amino acids. The CDR3 DNA sequence: TGTGCCACCAGTGATTCCCGGCGGGGACATGGCTACACCTTC. This translates into CATSDSRRGHGYTF.